The 9 T cell receptor beta chains in this list originate from one sample, sequenced in a study of PD-1 blockade in classical Hodgkin lymphoma. Profiled with immunoSEQ multiplex PCR; TCRdb holds only in-frame clones, not every one. The top ten clones hold roughly 10% of a sample with approximately 24,000 clones, 82% of them seen once. Every patient experienced relapse after autologous stem cell transplantation, and brentuximab vedotin exposure varied. The sample consisted of peripheral blood mononuclear cells (PBMCs), taken before the second cycle of nivolumab. All receptors derive from a human donor with classical Hodgkin lymphoma.

The V and J genes are TRBV7-6 and TRBJ2-7, with 7 positions matching TRBD1. The CDR3 length is 14 residues. With V trimmed by 3 bases and J by 5 bases, 7 bases remained unmatched. In germline, CDR1 is SGHVS, CDR2 FNYEAQ. CDR3: CASSLTGNVHEQYF. CDR3 in DNA: TGTGCCAGCAGCTTGACAGGGAACGTACACGAGCAGTACTTC.

V gene TRBV4-2 combines with J gene TRBJ1-1; TRBD1 matches 9 bases. Germline assignment: CDR1 LGHNA and CDR2 YNFKEQ. Trimming cost V 1 base and J 0 bases; bases outside gene matches: 6. The CDR3 contains 17 residues. The CDR3 DNA follows: TGTGCCAGCAGCCAAGCCTGGACAGGGGACATGAACACTGAAGCTTTCTTT. Its protein is CASSQAWTGDMNTEAFF.

The V gene is TRBV5-6, the J gene TRBJ2-3; the D gene is possibly TRBD2 (7 bases). Germline V CDR1 and CDR2: SGHDT, YYEEEE. The ends were cut back, 5 bases at V and 3 bases at J, with 28 bases in the middle. This CDR3 spans 19 amino acids. CDR3 sequence reads: CASSSVALRGAGSTDTQYF. In DNA, the CDR3 is TGTGCCAGCAGTTCGGTAGCTCTACGGGGGGCGGGTTCTACAGATACGCAGTATTTT.

This clone was picked up a small number of times. V and J are TRBV6-4 and TRBJ2-6; D is perhaps TRBD2 (5 bases). V was clipped by 2 bases and J by 4 bases, with 12 bases between them. In germline, CDR1 is MRHNA, CDR2 SNTAGT. The length of the CDR3 is 16 residues. CDR3 protein: CASSDKSGSGANVLTF. The DNA of the CDR3 is TGTGCCAGCAGTGACAAGTCGGGGAGCGGGGCCAACGTCCTGACTTTC.

The genes are TRBV5-1 and TRBJ1-5, with D possibly matching TRBD1 (6 bases). Germline CDR1 is SGHRS and CDR2 is YFSETQ. There are 14 residues in the CDR3. V shed 4 bases and J shed 5 bases, with 13 bases lying between them. CDR3: CASSLFTGHQPQHF. Here the CDR3 DNA reads TGCGCCAGCAGCCTCTTCACAGGGCATCAGCCCCAGCATTTT.

The chain combines TRBV19 with TRBJ1-5; 9 nucleotides align to TRBD1. With 4 bases clipped from V and 2 bases from J, the junction kept 3 bases outside the gene matches. Germline values: CDR1 LNHDA, CDR2 SQIVND (reference sequence). This CDR3 spans 15 amino acids. DNA of the CDR3: TGTGCCAGTAGTAGATACAGGGGGCGCAATCAGCCCCAGCATTTT. It codes for CASSRYRGRNQPQHF.

J is TRBJ1-6 and V is TRBV2, with unresolved D. There are 11 residues in the CDR3. The germline V and J ends were trimmed by 7 bases and 11 bases, with 9 bases remaining between them. Looked up from germline, CDR1 is SNHLY and CDR2 is FYNNEI. The CDR3 here is CASNLSPPLHF. The CDR3 DNA sequence: TGTGCCAGCAATCTCTCTCCACCCCTCCACTTT.

This clone was observed a few times. V and J are TRBV14 and TRBJ1-3; D gene ambiguous. V was trimmed by 6 bases and J by 4 bases, leaving 4 bases between them. Germline V gives CDR1 SGHDN, CDR2 FVKESK. This CDR3 is built from 11 residues. DNA of the CDR3: TGTGCCAGCAGTTTAGGAAACACCATATATTTT. It translates to CASSLGNTIYF.

The rearrangement uses TRBV9 and TRBJ2-2; perhaps TRBD1 as D (6 bases). The V end lost 0 bases, the J end lost 4 bases, and 19 bases lay between the germline ends. Germline lookup yields CDR1 SGDLS and CDR2 YYNGEE. The CDR3 length is 18 residues. The CDR3 region has the DNA TGTGCCAGCAGCGTAGAGAGGGACATACTCCCCCCCACCGGGGAGCTGTTTTTT. Protein sequence: CASSVERDILPPTGELFF.